Following are 5 T cell receptor beta chains from one sample sequenced in a study of CD8 T cells in Susac syndrome. With random hexamers, reverse transcription was performed on roughly 0.5 to 1 ug of RNA. Using its own MiXCR run on the immunoSEQ multiplex PCR reads, TCRdb lists one record per CDR3 protein. The sample shows 150,000 to 200,000 distinct CDR3 sequences, under 95% of them seen only once. The sequencing input was CD4+ T cells from PBMCs. The receptor source for this set is a human donor in good health.

The chain carries TRBV27 and TRBJ1-2; D might be TRBD1 (6 bases). The CDR3 contains 14 residues. The V and J ends lost 6 bases and 0 bases respectively, with 11 bases between them. Germline V gives CDR1 MNHEY, CDR2 SMNVEV (reference sequence). The CDR3 DNA is TGTGCCAGCAGGGACAGAGTTTCTAACTATGGCTACACCTTC. This encodes CASRDRVSNYGYTF.

The genes are TRBV6-1 and TRBJ2-5; weak D call: TRBD2 (5 bases). The CDR3 loop spans 13 amino acids. Germline V gene data show CDR1 as MNHNS and CDR2 as SASEGT. Trimming stripped 6 bases from V and 4 bases from J, with 12 bases between. The CDR3 reads CASRGRAGETQYF. The CDR3 DNA is TGTGCCAGCAGAGGAAGGGCGGGAGAGACCCAGTACTTC.

The CDR3 sequence is CASSLVPGNEQYV. The CDR3 bases are TGCGCCAGCAGCTTGGTTCCGGGCAACGAGCAGTACGTC. V usage is TRBV5-1 and J usage is TRBJ2-7, with D unresolved. The germline V and J ends were trimmed by 0 bases and 5 bases, with 9 bases remaining between them. Germline V gene lookup returns CDR1 SGHRS and CDR2 YFSETQ. The CDR3 sequence is 13 residues long.

The gene calls are TRBV7-6 and TRBJ1-3; TRBD1 might be the D (5 bases). The CDR3 is 12 residues long. Trimming removed 1 base at V and 11 bases at J, with 9 bases between. CDR1 is SGHVS, CDR2 FNYEAQ, per germline. CDR3 in DNA: TGTGCCAGCAGCTTAGAGCGGGGGTCCATATATTTT. Translation gives CASSLERGSIYF.

The V call is TRBV27, the J call TRBJ2-3; the D gene is possibly TRBD2 (6 bases). V was clipped by 3 bases and J by 11 bases, with 12 bases between them. The germline V gene has CDR1 MNHEY and CDR2 SMNVEV (reference sequence). This CDR3 is built from 12 residues. The CDR3 spells CASSFRGAGQYF. CDR3 nucleotides: TGTGCCAGCAGTTTCCGAGGAGCGGGGCAGTATTTT.